This T cell receptor beta chain was identified in a study of blood T cell repertoires in COVID-19. About the research overall: PBMCs, B-cell-depleted T cells, or T cells were the source of the cDNA or gDNA that made up the material.

Per the original data handling: Amplification with reference gene primers provided the estimates of nucleated cell counts. TCRdb's table, derived via immunoSEQ multiplex PCR, lists solely in-frame clones and lacks some. V and J calls plus clone size are reproduced from that table; the DNA served to infer D and trimming. The sample carries some 56,000 clones, approximately 83% recorded once. In germline, CDR1 is SQVTM, CDR2 ANQGSEA. The CDR3 has 15 amino acids. V gave up 3 bases and J gave up 5 bases, with 19 bases separating them. The sequencing sample was made of peripheral blood. The rearrangement joins TRBV29-1 to TRBJ1-2; D possibly corresponds to TRBD1 (5 bases). The source is a man of 80 years or more with COVID-19, enrolled during active disease. The CDR3 reads CSVELSGTPAYGYTF. CDR3 coding DNA: TGCAGCGTTGAGCTATCCGGGACTCCGGCATATGGCTACACCTTC.